This TCR beta chain appears in the sequencing data of a study of blood T cell repertoires in COVID-19. Study as a whole: The analysed material was cDNA or gDNA that came from T cells, B-cell-depleted T cells, or PBMCs.

Clones were sequenced by immunoSEQ multiplex PCR, and TCRdb holds only the in-frame ones, with some missing. The sample contains 150,000 to 200,000 clones, approximately 91% of which appear only once. The length of the CDR3 is 17 residues. V lost 5 bases and J 0 bases, leaving 17 bases between the germline ends. Germline CDR1 is SEHNR and CDR2 is FQNEAQ (reference sequence). V and J are TRBV7-9 and TRBJ1-3, with D possibly matching TRBD1 (6 bases). This TCR was sampled from a man between 50 and 59 years old with acute or convalescent COVID-19. Sequenced input: peripheral blood. The CDR3 reads CASSQTGQPSSGNTIYF. CDR3 sequence (DNA): TGTGCCAGCAGCCAAACCGGACAGCCATCCTCTGGAAACACCATATATTTT. Variable domain in full (rest from reference TRBV7-9 and TRBJ1-3): DTGVSQNPRHKITKRGQNVTFRCDPISEHNRLYWYRQTLGQGPEFLTYFQNEAQLEKSRLLSDRFSAERPKGSFSTLEIQRTEQGDSAMYLCASSQTGQPSSGNTIYFGEGSWLTVV.